Below, 26 T cell receptor beta chains from the same sample are listed, as sequenced in a study of CD8 T cells in Susac syndrome. Random hexamers were used to reverse transcribe roughly 0.45 to 1 ug of RNA. TCRdb reanalysed the immunoSEQ multiplex PCR reads using MiXCR and keeps one entry per CDR3 protein. The sample holds 150,000 to 200,000 distinct CDR3 sequences, 90% to 95% seen once. The sample was CD4+ T cells from PBMCs. All receptors derive from a human donor with Susac syndrome.

The chain is built from TRBV24-1 and TRBJ2-5, with 9 bases identical to TRBD1. V shed 4 bases, J shed 5 bases, and the junction held 7 bases outside the gene matches. CDR1 is KGHDR, CDR2 SFDVKD, per germline. This CDR3 is built from 15 residues. In nucleotides, the CDR3 is TGTGCCACCAGTGAACCGGGACAGGGTATGGAGACCCAGTACTTC. This encodes CATSEPGQGMETQYF.

The chain is built from TRBV12-3 or TRBV12-4 and TRBJ2-3, with D possibly matching TRBD2 (5 bases). V lost 5 bases to trimming and J lost 2 bases, with 11 bases between them. CDR3 size: 14 residues. CDR3: CASSRNGDTDTQYF. In DNA, the CDR3 is TGTGCCAGCAGTCGGAACGGGGACACAGATACGCAGTATTTT.

The chain carries TRBV29-1 and TRBJ2-1, with 8 bases lining up with TRBD2. V lost 5 bases, J lost 8 bases, and 11 bases stayed unmatched. The CDR3 is 14 amino acids. Germline V gene sequence: CDR1 SQVTM, CDR2 ANQGSEA. For the CDR3, the DNA is TGCAGCGTTTCGTCGCAAAGCGGGAGTCATGAGCAGTTCTTC. Translation: CSVSSQSGSHEQFF.

The chain has TRBV6-5 and TRBJ1-2, with 11 bases lining up with TRBD1. The CDR3 loop spans 15 amino acids. Germline V gene sequence: CDR1 MNHEY, CDR2 SVGAGI. After removal of 5 bases from V and 6 bases from J, the junction contained 8 bases not matched to a gene. CDR3: CASSSGQGALDGYTF. The CDR3 nucleotides are TGTGCCAGCAGTAGCGGACAGGGGGCTTTGGATGGCTACACCTTC.

The V call is TRBV10-3, the J call TRBJ1-5, with a tentative D call TRBD1 (6 bases). The CDR3 covers 14 residues. In germline, CDR1 is ENHRY, CDR2 SYGVKD. V lost 3 bases, J lost 7 bases, and 13 bases lay in between. CDR3 sequence: CAISELSGEQPQHF. In DNA form, the CDR3 reads TGTGCCATCAGTGAACTATCAGGGGAACAGCCCCAGCATTTT.

V and J are TRBV10-3 and TRBJ2-1, with 11 nucleotides matching TRBD1. Germline loops: CDR1 ENHRY, CDR2 SYGVKD. This CDR3 is built from 14 residues. With V trimmed by 5 bases and J by 9 bases, 6 bases remained unmatched. In DNA, the CDR3 is TGTGCCATCAGTCCAGGACAGGGGGCCGCTGAGCAGTTCTTC. Protein product: CAISPGQGAAEQFF.

This rearrangement joins TRBV3-1 to TRBJ2-7, with 7 bases lining up with TRBD2. CDR1 LGHDT and CDR2 YNNKEL come from the germline V gene (reference sequence). Trimming took 1 base from V and 2 from J; bases not matched to a gene: 5. CDR3 size: 15 residues. The CDR3 bases are TGTGCCAGCAGCCAAGGCTCTAGCGGAACCTACGAGCAGTACTTC. Its translation: CASSQGSSGTYEQYF.

The genes are TRBV30 and TRBJ1-1, with D hard to call. Trimming stripped 8 bases from V and 1 base from J, with 11 bases between. This CDR3 comprises 12 residues. The germline CDR1 and CDR2 sequences are GTSNPN and SVGIG (reference sequence). The CDR3 DNA reads TGTGCCGGTAGACGGAGGAACACTGAAGCTTTCTTT. Its translation is CAGRRRNTEAFF.

This clonotype appeared a single time. The chain uses TRBV12-3 or TRBV12-4 and TRBJ2-3; 8 bases align to TRBD1. Germline trimming cut 3 bases from V and 4 bases from J; bases unmatched to any gene: 6. CDR3 size: 15 residues. Here the CDR3 DNA reads TGTGCCAGCAGTTTTGCTCAGGGGGCGGCAGATACGCAGTATTTT. This codes for CASSFAQGAADTQYF.

The rearrangement joins TRBV30 to TRBJ2-7, with 7 bases that match TRBD1. This CDR3 spans 14 amino acids. Germline CDR1 is GTSNPN and CDR2 is SVGIG (reference sequence). Unmatched junction bases numbered 3, after V lost 0 bases and J lost 1 base. CDR3 residues: CAWSVRDSSYEQYF. CDR3 bases: TGTGCCTGGAGTGTCCGGGACAGTTCCTACGAGCAGTACTTC. Based on the CDR3 plus reference TRBV30 and TRBJ2-7, the full variable domain is SQTIHQWPATLVQPVGSPLSLECTVEGTSNPNLYWYRQAAGRGLQLLFYSVGIGQISSEVPQNLSASRPQDRQFILSSKKLLLSDSGFYLCAWSVRDSSYEQYFGPGTRLTVT.

As DNA, the CDR3 is TGCGCCAGCAGCCAACCTACGGGGGCGCTAAGAAACGAGCAGTACTTC. Its translation is CASSQPTGALRNEQYF. V gene TRBV4-1 combines with J gene TRBJ2-7, with D perhaps assigned TRBD1 or TRBD2 (6 bases each). With 2 bases removed from V and 5 bases from J, the gap between germline ends came to 19 bases. This CDR3 spans 16 amino acids. CDR1 and CDR2 from the germline V gene are MGHRA and YSYEKL.

The count of this clonotype is one. This chain links TRBV5-1 with TRBJ2-3, with TRBD1 matching 7 bases. The V and J ends lost 3 bases and 1 base, in that order; junction bases with no gene match: 2. Per the germline V gene, CDR1 is SGHRS and CDR2 is YFSETQ. The CDR3 contains 14 residues. CDR3: CASSWDRGTDTQYF. CDR3 nucleotides: TGCGCCAGCAGCTGGGACAGAGGCACAGATACGCAGTATTTT.

The V call is TRBV3-1, the J call TRBJ2-7; D ambiguous. The CDR3 length is 13 residues. Germline CDR1 LGHDT, CDR2 YNNKEL (reference sequence). Trimming left V 1 base short and J 4 bases short, with 8 bases between. The CDR3 sequence: CASSQVHGYEQYF. The CDR3 nucleotides read TGTGCCAGCAGCCAAGTCCACGGATACGAGCAGTACTTC.

The chain combines TRBV2 with TRBJ2-5, with unresolved D. Germline assignment: CDR1 SNHLY and CDR2 FYNNEI. This CDR3 has 13 amino acids. The V end was cut by 2 bases, the J end by 1 base, with 5 bases between. The CDR3 region is CASSEQIQETQYF. The CDR3 DNA sequence: TGTGCCAGCAGTGAACAGATCCAAGAGACCCAGTACTTC. The full variable domain, in which reference TRBV2 and TRBJ2-5 provide the parts outside the CDR3, is EPEVTQTPSHQVTQMGQEVILRCVPISNHLYFYWYRQILGQKVEFLVSFYNNEISEKSEIFDDQFSVERPDGSNFTLKIRSTKLEDSAMYFCASSEQIQETQYFGPGTRLLVL.

The chain uses TRBV12-3 or TRBV12-4 and TRBJ2-3, with D tentatively TRBD2 (5 bases). The length of the CDR3 is 14 residues. V lost 5 bases to trimming and J lost 2 bases, with 11 bases between them. The DNA of the CDR3 is TGTGCCAGCAGTCCCCGGACTTTCACAGATACGCAGTATTTT. Protein: CASSPRTFTDTQYF.

The rearrangement uses TRBV9 and TRBJ2-1; D is perhaps TRBD2 (5 bases). Germline CDR1 reads SGDLS; CDR2 reads YYNGEE. This CDR3 has 13 residues. Trimming stripped 2 bases from V and 4 bases from J, with 7 bases between. CDR3 coding DNA: TGTGCCAGCAGCGTTAGCGAGTACAATGAGCAGTTCTTC. Translation gives CASSVSEYNEQFF.

The rearrangement links TRBV6-1 to TRBJ2-3, with TRBD2 matching 9 bases. The germline gives CDR1 MNHNS, CDR2 SASEGT. The junction had 14 bases not matched to a gene; V was cut back by 4 bases and J by 3 bases. The CDR3 covers 18 residues. In DNA, the CDR3 is TGTGCCAGCAGTGCGGGAGTGTTTAGCGGGAGTTTGACAGATACGCAGTATTTT. Its translation: CASSAGVFSGSLTDTQYF.

The chain has TRBV25-1 and TRBJ2-7, with TRBD2 identical over 9 bases. The CDR3 length is 17 residues. V gave up 3 bases and J gave up 3 bases; unmatched junction bases: 12. From germline, CDR1 is MGHDK and CDR2 SYGVNS. CDR3 amino acids: CASSEARSGSIRYEQYF. CDR3 bases: TGTGCCAGCAGTGAGGCCCGTAGCGGGAGCATCCGCTACGAGCAGTACTTC.

The rearrangement joins TRBV9 to TRBJ2-5; D uncertain. In germline, CDR1 is SGDLS, CDR2 YYNGEE. The CDR3 sequence is 16 residues long. V lost 0 bases, J lost 2 bases, and 14 bases lay in between. As DNA, the CDR3 is TGTGCCAGCAGCGTAGCAGTTCTAGGGATACAAGAGACCCAGTACTTC. Translating gives CASSVAVLGIQETQYF.

This chain links TRBV12-3 or TRBV12-4 with TRBJ1-5; the D is unclear. V dropped 8 bases and J dropped 6 bases, with 14 bases sitting between them. CDR3 length: 13 amino acids. The CDR3 sequence is CASLGADGQPQHF. Here the CDR3 DNA reads TGTGCCAGCCTTGGAGCCGACGGTCAGCCCCAGCATTTT.

The V call is TRBV12-3 or TRBV12-4, the J call TRBJ1-1; D remains ambiguous. The CDR3 consists of 12 residues. V was shortened by 3 bases and J by 7 bases, with 9 bases between the two germline ends. In DNA, the CDR3 is TGTGCCAGCAGTTTCGATCCCGGTGAAGCTTTCTTT. It translates to CASSFDPGEAFF.

This clonotype was detected only once. The chain employs TRBV20-1 and TRBJ2-7, with 11 bases lining up with TRBD2. The CDR3 is 16 amino acids. V lost 3 bases and J lost 3; bases outside the gene matches: 10. CDR1 and CDR2 from the germline V gene are DFQATT and SNEGSKA (reference sequence). The CDR3 spells CSARGQGTSGYYEQYF. Written as DNA, the CDR3 is TGCAGTGCTAGGGGGCAGGGGACTAGCGGATACTACGAGCAGTACTTC.

The rearrangement uses TRBV9 and TRBJ2-1; 7 bases line up with TRBD2. This CDR3 is 16 amino acids long. CDR1 and CDR2 (germline): SGDLS, YYNGEE. V was pared by 0 bases and J by 7 bases, with 10 bases of the junction left unmatched. CDR3 nucleotides: TGTGCCAGCAGCGTAGCGGCGGGAGAAGTGGGGAATGAGCAGTTCTTC. It specifies CASSVAAGEVGNEQFF. Variable domain in full (rest from reference TRBV9 and TRBJ2-1): DSGVTQTPKHLITATGQRVTLRCSPRSGDLSVYWYQQSLDQGLQFLIQYYNGEERAKGNILERFSAQQFPDLHSELNLSSLELGDSALYFCASSVAAGEVGNEQFFGPGTRLTVL.

The J gene is TRBJ2-3, the V gene TRBV5-1; D not resolved. V was cut by 1 base and J by 6 bases, with 6 bases left in between. The CDR3 extends over 12 amino acids. CDR1 is SGHRS and CDR2 is YFSETQ in the germline V gene. CDR3 nucleotides: TGCGCCAGCAGCTTGACTGTCGATACGCAGTATTTT. It yields the protein CASSLTVDTQYF.

This chain links TRBV18 with TRBJ2-5; D might be TRBD1 or TRBD2, each matching 5 bases. The CDR3 runs 15 residues. The V gene lost 3 bases and the J gene lost 0 bases, with 11 bases spanning the gap. CDR1 is KGHSH, CDR2 LQKENI, per germline. The CDR3 spells CASSPTLGDQETQYF. DNA of the CDR3: TGTGCCAGCTCACCCACGTTGGGGGACCAAGAGACCCAGTACTTC.

The chain combines TRBV5-1 with TRBJ1-1, with D hard to call. V gave up 0 bases and J gave up 0 bases, with 12 bases separating them. The CDR3 covers 16 residues. Germline CDR1 reads SGHRS; CDR2 reads YFSETQ. DNA for the CDR3: TGCGCCAGCAGCTTGGATAGAGGTCTGATGAACACTGAAGCTTTCTTT. It yields the protein CASSLDRGLMNTEAFF.